This T cell receptor (beta chain) was identified in a study of T cells in Graves' hyperthyroidism and ophthalmopathy. There are 14 residues in the CDR3. Germline values: CDR1 SNHLY, CDR2 FYNNEI. Losses at the gene ends were 7 bases for V and 3 bases for J; bases not matched to a gene: 6. What was amplified from RNA transcripts were TCR beta CDR3 regions. An initial round of RT-PCR targeting the TCR CDR3 relied on the HTBI primer set. MiXCR was run by TCRdb on the multiplex PCR reads, yielding one entry per CDR3 protein. The sample holds around 290,000 distinct CDR3 sequences; 12% to 15% are singletons and the top ten take 7.9%. In its sample, this clonotype was seen many times.

This chain links TRBV2 with TRBJ1-2, with TRBD1 matching 9 bases. This TCR was sampled from a woman in her thirties or forties with Graves' hyperthyroidism. Sequenced sample: blood. CDR3 nucleotides: TGTGCCAGCACTTTGGGACAGGGCGACTATGGCTACACCTTC. It encodes CASTLGQGDYGYTF.